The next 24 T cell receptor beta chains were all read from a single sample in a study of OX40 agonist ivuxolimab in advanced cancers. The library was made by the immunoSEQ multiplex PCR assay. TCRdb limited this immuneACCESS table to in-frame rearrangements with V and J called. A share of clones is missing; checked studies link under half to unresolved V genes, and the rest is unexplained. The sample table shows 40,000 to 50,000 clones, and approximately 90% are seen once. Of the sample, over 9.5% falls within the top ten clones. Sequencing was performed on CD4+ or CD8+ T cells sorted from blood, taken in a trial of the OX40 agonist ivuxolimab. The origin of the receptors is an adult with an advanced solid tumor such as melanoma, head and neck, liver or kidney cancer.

CDR3 nucleotides: TGTGCCAGCAGCGCTGGGACTGCGAACACTGAAGCTTTCTTT. This encodes CASSAGTANTEAFF. The rearrangement joins TRBV27 to TRBJ1-1, with a tentative D call TRBD1 (5 bases). This CDR3 region has 14 residues. V lost 6 bases and J lost 1, with 12 bases in between. CDR1 and CDR2 (germline): MNHEY, SMNVEV (reference sequence).

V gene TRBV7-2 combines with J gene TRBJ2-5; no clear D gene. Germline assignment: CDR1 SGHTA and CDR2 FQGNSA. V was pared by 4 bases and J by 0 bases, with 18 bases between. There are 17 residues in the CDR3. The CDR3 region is CASSSTPTMGYQETQYF. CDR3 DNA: TGTGCCAGCAGCTCTACCCCGACAATGGGGTACCAAGAGACCCAGTACTTC.

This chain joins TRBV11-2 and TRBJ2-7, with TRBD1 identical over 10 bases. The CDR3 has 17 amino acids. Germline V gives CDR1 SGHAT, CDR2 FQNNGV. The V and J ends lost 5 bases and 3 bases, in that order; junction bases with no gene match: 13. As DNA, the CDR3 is TGTGCCAGCAGCGGACACGACAGGGGGCGAGATCGCTACGAGCAGTACTTC. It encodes CASSGHDRGRDRYEQYF.

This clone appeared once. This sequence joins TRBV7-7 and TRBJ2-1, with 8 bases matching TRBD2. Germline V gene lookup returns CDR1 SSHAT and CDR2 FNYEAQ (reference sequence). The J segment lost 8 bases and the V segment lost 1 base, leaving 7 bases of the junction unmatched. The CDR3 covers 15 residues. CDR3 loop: CASSLGVGRGDEQFF. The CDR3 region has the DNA TGTGCCAGCAGCTTAGGGGTCGGGAGGGGCGATGAGCAGTTCTTC.

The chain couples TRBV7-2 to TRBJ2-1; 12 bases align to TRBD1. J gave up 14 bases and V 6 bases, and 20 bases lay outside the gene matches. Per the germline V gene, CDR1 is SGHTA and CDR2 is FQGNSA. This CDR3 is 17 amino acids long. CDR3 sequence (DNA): TGTGCCAGCAGGGATTTGGAGGACGGGACAGGGGGCCGAGAGAAGTTCTTC. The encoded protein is CASRDLEDGTGGREKFF.

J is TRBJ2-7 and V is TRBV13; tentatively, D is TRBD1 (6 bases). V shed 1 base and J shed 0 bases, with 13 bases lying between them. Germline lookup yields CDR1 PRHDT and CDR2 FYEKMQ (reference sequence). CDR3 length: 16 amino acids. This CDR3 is CASSLDGGKSSYEQYF. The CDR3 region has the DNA TGTGCCAGCAGCTTAGATGGGGGCAAAAGCTCCTACGAGCAGTACTTC.

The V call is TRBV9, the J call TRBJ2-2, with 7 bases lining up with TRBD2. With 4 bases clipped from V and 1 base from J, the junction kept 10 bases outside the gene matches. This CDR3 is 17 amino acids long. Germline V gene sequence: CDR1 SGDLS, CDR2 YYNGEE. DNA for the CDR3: TGTGCCAGCAGCCCCCAAGGGGAGGGCTGGAACACCGGGGAGCTGTTTTTT. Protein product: CASSPQGEGWNTGELFF.

This chain's CDR3 is CATNEGTVTEAFF. CDR3 in DNA: TGCGCCACCAACGAAGGGACGGTCACTGAAGCTTTCTTT. The J gene is TRBJ1-1, the V gene TRBV10-2; maybe TRBD1 (5 bases). This CDR3 is built from 13 residues. The V end was cut by 10 bases, the J end by 4 bases, with 16 bases between. Germline CDR1 is WSHSY and CDR2 is SAAADI.

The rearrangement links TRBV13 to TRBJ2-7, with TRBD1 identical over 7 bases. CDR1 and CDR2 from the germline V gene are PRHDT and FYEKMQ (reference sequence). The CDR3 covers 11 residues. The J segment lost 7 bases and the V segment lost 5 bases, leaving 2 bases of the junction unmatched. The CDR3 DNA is TGTGCCAGCAGCCCGGGACAGGAGCAGTACTTC. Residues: CASSPGQEQYF.

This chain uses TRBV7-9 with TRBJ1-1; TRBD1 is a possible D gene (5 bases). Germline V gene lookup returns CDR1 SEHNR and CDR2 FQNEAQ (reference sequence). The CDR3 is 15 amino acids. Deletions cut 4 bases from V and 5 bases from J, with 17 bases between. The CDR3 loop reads CASSSRDPIATEAFF. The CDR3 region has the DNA TGTGCCAGCAGCTCCCGGGACCCTATTGCAACTGAAGCTTTCTTT.

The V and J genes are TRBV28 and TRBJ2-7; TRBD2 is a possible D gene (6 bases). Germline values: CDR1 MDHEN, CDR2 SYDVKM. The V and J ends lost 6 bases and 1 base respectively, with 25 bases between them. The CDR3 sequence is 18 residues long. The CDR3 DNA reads TGTGCCAGCAGGTCGTCCTTTCAGGGACTCCTAAGTTCCTACGAGCAGTACTTC. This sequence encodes CASRSSFQGLLSSYEQYF.

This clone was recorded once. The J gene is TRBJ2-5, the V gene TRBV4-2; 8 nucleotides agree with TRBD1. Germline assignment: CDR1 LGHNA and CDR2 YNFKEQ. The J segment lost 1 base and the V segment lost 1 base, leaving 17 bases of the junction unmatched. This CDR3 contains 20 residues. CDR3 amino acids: CASSQGTLRGRALIQETQYF. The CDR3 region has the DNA TGTGCCAGCAGCCAAGGGACCCTCAGGGGGCGCGCCCTAATCCAAGAGACCCAGTACTTC.

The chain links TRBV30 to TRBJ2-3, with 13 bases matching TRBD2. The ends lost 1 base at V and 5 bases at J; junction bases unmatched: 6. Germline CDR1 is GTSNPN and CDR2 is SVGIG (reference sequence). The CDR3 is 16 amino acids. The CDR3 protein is CAWSGLAGGPRDTQYF. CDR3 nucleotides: TGTGCCTGGAGTGGACTAGCGGGGGGCCCCAGAGATACGCAGTATTTT.

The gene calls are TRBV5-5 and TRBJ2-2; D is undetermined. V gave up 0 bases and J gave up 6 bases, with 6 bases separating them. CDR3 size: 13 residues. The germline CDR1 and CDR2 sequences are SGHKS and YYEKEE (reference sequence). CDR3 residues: CASSLVDPGELFF. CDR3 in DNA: TGTGCCAGCAGCTTGGTAGATCCCGGGGAGCTGTTTTTT.

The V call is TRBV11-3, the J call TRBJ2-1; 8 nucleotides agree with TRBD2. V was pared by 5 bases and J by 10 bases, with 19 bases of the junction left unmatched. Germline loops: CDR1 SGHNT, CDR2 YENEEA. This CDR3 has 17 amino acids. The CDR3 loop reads CASSPSRPGTRVGEQFF. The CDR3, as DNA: TGTGCCAGCAGCCCCTCGCGTCCCGGGACTAGGGTCGGCGAGCAGTTCTTC.

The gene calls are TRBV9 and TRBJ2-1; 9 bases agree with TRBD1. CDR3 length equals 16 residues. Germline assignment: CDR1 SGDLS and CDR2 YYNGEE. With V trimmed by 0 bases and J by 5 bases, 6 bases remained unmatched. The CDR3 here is CASSVVGTGTDNEQFF. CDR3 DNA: TGTGCCAGCAGCGTAGTCGGGACAGGGACCGACAATGAGCAGTTCTTC.

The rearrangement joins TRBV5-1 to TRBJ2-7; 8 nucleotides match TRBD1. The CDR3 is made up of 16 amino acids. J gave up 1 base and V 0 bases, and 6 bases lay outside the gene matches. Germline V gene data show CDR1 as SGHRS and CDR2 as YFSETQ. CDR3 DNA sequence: TGCGCCAGCAGCTTGGCCGACGGGACAGGATCCTACGAGCAGTACTTC. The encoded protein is CASSLADGTGSYEQYF.

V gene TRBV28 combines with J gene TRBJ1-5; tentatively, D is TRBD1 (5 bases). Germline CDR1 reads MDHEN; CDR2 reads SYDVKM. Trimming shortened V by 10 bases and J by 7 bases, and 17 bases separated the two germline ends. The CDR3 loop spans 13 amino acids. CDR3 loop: CATRWGWGQPQHF. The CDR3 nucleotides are TGTGCCACCCGGTGGGGGTGGGGACAGCCCCAGCATTTT.

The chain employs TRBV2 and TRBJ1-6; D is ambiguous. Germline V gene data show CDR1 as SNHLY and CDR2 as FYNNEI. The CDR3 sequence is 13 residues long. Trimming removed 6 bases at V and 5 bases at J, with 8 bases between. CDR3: CASRDVNNSPLHF. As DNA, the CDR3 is TGTGCCAGCAGGGACGTTAATAATTCACCCCTCCACTTT.

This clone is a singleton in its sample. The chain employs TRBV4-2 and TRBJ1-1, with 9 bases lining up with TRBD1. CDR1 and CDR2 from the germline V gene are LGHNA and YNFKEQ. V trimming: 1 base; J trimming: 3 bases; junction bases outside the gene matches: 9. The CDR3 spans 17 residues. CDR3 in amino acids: CASSQVPGQGWYTEAFF. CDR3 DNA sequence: TGTGCCAGCAGCCAAGTCCCGGGACAGGGTTGGTACACTGAAGCTTTCTTT.

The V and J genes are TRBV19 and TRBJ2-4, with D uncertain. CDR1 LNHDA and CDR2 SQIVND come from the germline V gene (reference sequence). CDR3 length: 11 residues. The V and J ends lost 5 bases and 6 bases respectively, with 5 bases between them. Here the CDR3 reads CASSLPNIQYF. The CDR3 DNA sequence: TGTGCCAGTAGTCTTCCAAACATTCAGTACTTC.

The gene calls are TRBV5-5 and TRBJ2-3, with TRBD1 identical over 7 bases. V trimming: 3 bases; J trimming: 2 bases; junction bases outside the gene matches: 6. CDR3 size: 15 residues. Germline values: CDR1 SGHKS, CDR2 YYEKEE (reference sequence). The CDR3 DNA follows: TGTGCCAGCAGCTCGCCGACAGGGACCACAGATACGCAGTATTTT. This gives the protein CASSSPTGTTDTQYF. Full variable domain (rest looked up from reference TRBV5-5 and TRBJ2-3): DAGVTQSPTHLIKTRGQQVTLRCSPISGHKSVSWYQQVLGQGPQFIFQYYEKEERGRGNFPDRFSARQFPNYSSELNVNALLLGDSALYLCASSSPTGTTDTQYFGPGTRLTVL.

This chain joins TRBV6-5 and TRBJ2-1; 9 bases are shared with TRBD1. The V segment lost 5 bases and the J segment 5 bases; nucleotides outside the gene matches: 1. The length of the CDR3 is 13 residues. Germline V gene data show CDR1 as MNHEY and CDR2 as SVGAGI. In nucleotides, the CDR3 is TGTGCCAGCAGTGGGGACAGGGACAATGAGCAGTTCTTC. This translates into CASSGDRDNEQFF.

In DNA form, the CDR3 reads TGTGCCAGCAGTTATGGCGGGGAAACCTACAATGAGCAGTTCTTC. This codes for CASSYGGETYNEQFF. V is TRBV6-5 and J is TRBJ2-1; tentatively, D is TRBD2 (6 bases). Trimming removed 3 bases from V and 2 bases from J, with 11 bases in between. Germline V CDR1 and CDR2: MNHEY, SVGAGI. The CDR3 runs 15 residues.